These 14 T cell receptor beta chains came from one sample sequenced in a study of T-cell memory formation after mild COVID-19. MiXCR, applied by TCRdb to the 5' RACE reads, yields one record per CDR3 protein. Among 550,000 to 600,000 distinct CDR3 sequences listed, approximately 15% were seen once. The sample consisted of PBMCs or a T cell subset sorted from them (not recorded which). The source of these receptors is an adult woman who had mild COVID-19 (a few samples of this study predate the infection). Cell type and time point are not known.

This chain connects TRBV12-3 or TRBV12-4 to TRBJ1-2, with D unresolved. The germline V and J ends were trimmed by 7 bases and 8 bases, with 11 bases remaining between them. The length of the CDR3 is 11 residues. The CDR3 region has the DNA TGTGCCAGCAAGGGAGGCGGGGGCTACACCTTC. It is translated as CASKGGGGYTF.

The chain links TRBV7-2 to TRBJ2-2; D could derive from TRBD1 or TRBD2 (5 bases each). Germline-derived CDR1 and CDR2 are SGHTA and FQGNSA. V was cut by 1 base and J by 4 bases, with 16 bases left in between. CDR3 length: 17 amino acids. In DNA, the CDR3 is TGTGCCAGCAGCTTAGTAGAGGGGCTAATGGTCACCGGGGAGCTGTTTTTT. As protein: CASSLVEGLMVTGELFF.

This clonotype appeared a few times. V and J are TRBV9 and TRBJ2-7; unclear D gene. Germline values: CDR1 SGDLS, CDR2 YYNGEE. The CDR3 has 15 residues. V lost 0 bases and J 0 bases, leaving 10 bases between the germline ends. CDR3 sequence: CASSVDGRSSYEQYF. The CDR3, as DNA: TGTGCCAGCAGCGTAGATGGCAGGAGCTCCTACGAGCAGTACTTC.

At least ten counts were recorded for this clonotype. CDR3 region: CASSQEQGYGYTF. CDR3 in DNA: TGCGCCAGCAGCCAAGAACAGGGCTATGGCTACACCTTC. The chain recombines TRBV4-3 with TRBJ1-2, with D possibly TRBD1 on 6 matching bases. The CDR3 contains 13 residues. Germline CDR1 reads LGHNA; CDR2 reads YSLEER. Trimming removed 0 bases at V and 4 bases at J, with 6 bases between.

V is TRBV7-9 and J is TRBJ1-1, with 8 nucleotides matching TRBD1. Germline-derived CDR1 and CDR2 are SEHNR and FQNEAQ (reference sequence). The CDR3 consists of 14 residues. Germline trimming cut 1 base from V and 6 bases from J; bases unmatched to any gene: 4. The chain's CDR3 is CASSLGAQGAEAFF. The DNA for the CDR3 is TGTGCCAGCAGCTTAGGAGCACAGGGGGCTGAAGCTTTCTTT.

The V call is TRBV3-1, the J call TRBJ2-3; unclear D gene. The germline V gene encodes CDR1 LGHDT and CDR2 YNNKEL (reference sequence). This CDR3 has 16 residues. V shed 0 bases and J shed 2 bases, with 12 bases lying between them. The CDR3: CASSQDRSTTTDTQYF. The CDR3 region has the DNA TGTGCCAGCAGCCAAGATAGGAGTACTACCACAGATACGCAGTATTTT.

The DNA for the CDR3 is TGTGCCAGCAGCTTGGTGGGGACTAGCGAGGGCACAGATACGCAGTATTTT. This sequence encodes CASSLVGTSEGTDTQYF. The V call is TRBV5-6, the J call TRBJ2-3; 10 positions agree with TRBD2. Losses at the gene ends were 0 bases for V and 1 base for J; bases not matched to a gene: 5. This CDR3 region has 17 residues. Germline V gene data show CDR1 as SGHDT and CDR2 as YYEEEE.

This clonotype has only a few counts. The J gene is TRBJ2-1, the V gene TRBV20-1, with 8 bases matching TRBD2. The CDR3 loop spans 15 amino acids. V lost 3 bases to trimming and J lost 0 bases; unmatched junction nucleotides: 4. CDR1 and CDR2 from the germline V gene are DFQATT and SNEGSKA (reference sequence). The CDR3 nucleotides read TGCAGTGCTAGCGGGGGGACTAGCTCCTACAATGAGCAGTTCTTC. Translation: CSASGGTSSYNEQFF.

This clonotype occurred many times. V usage is TRBV7-9 and J usage is TRBJ2-1, with a weak D call TRBD2 (6 bases). V gave up 4 bases and J gave up 2 bases, with 12 bases separating them. This CDR3 comprises 15 residues. Germline V gene data show CDR1 as SEHNR and CDR2 as FQNEAQ (reference sequence). CDR3 protein: CASSWSSGTYNEQFF. CDR3 bases: TGTGCCAGCAGCTGGAGTAGCGGCACCTACAATGAGCAGTTCTTC.

The chain recombines TRBV4-2 with TRBJ2-1; tentatively, D is TRBD1 or TRBD2 (6 bases each). This CDR3 spans 15 amino acids. Germline CDR1 is LGHNA and CDR2 is YNFKEQ. The ends were cut back, 4 bases at V and 3 bases at J, with 13 bases in the middle. The CDR3 spells CASSRNGGGYNEQFF. The DNA for the CDR3 is TGTGCCAGCAGCCGCAACGGGGGCGGCTACAATGAGCAGTTCTTC.

This clonotype was seen more than once but under ten times. This CDR3 reads CASARSDRDTDTQYF. The CDR3 bases are TGTGCCAGCGCGAGATCGGACAGGGACACAGATACGCAGTATTTT. The chain couples TRBV12-3 or TRBV12-4 to TRBJ2-3, with 8 bases matching TRBD1. CDR3 length: 15 residues. V was clipped by 8 bases and J by 2 bases; unmatched bases: 9.

This clonotype came up many times. The V and J genes are TRBV7-8 and TRBJ2-5, with 9 bases identical to TRBD2. This CDR3 has 17 residues. With 3 bases clipped from V and 0 bases from J, the junction kept 8 bases outside the gene matches. From germline, CDR1 is SGHVS and CDR2 FQNEAQ. CDR3 sequence (DNA): TGTGCCAGCAGCTTCCGACTAGCGGATTTGTACCAAGAGACCCAGTACTTC. It codes for CASSFRLADLYQETQYF. The full variable domain, completed using reference TRBV7-8 and TRBJ2-5, is GAGVSQSPRYKVAKRGQDVALRCDPISGHVSLFWYQQALGQGPEFLTYFQNEAQLDKSGLPSDRFFAERPEGSVSTLKIQRTQQEDSAVYLCASSFRLADLYQETQYFGPGTRLLVL.

J is TRBJ1-3 and V is TRBV10-3; 8 bases agree with TRBD1. The V and J ends lost 5 bases and 4 bases, in that order; junction bases with no gene match: 4. This CDR3 is 14 amino acids long. CDR1 ENHRY and CDR2 SYGVKD come from the germline V gene. The CDR3 DNA follows: TGTGCCATCAGTATTGGGACAGGAGGAAACACCATATATTTT. Its protein is CAISIGTGGNTIYF.

This clonotype was seen many times. V and J are TRBV12-3 or TRBV12-4 and TRBJ2-1; 10 positions match TRBD2. V dropped 7 bases and J dropped 8; count of bases not matched to a gene: 5. The CDR3 is made up of 13 amino acids. In DNA, the CDR3 is TGTGCCAGCACCAGCGGGGGGGCCTATGAGCAGTTCTTC. This translates into CASTSGGAYEQFF.